The rows below give T cell receptor beta chains drawn from one sample of a study of T cell clones after liver transplantation. Measured with immunoSEQ multiplex PCR; TCRdb has only the in-frame clones, and not every one. The sample has about 120,000 clones, approximately 90% seen once. The source was CD4+ T cells from blood, collected 12 months after liver transplant. These receptors came from a human patient who received a liver transplant. Some T cells could come from the graft donor. Each CDR3 is given with its conserved first and last residue. D genes are given only for firm matches. Expanded clones get a size class; other rows say once, few or many, or leave the size out.

size	D	V	J	DNA	CDR3
-	-	TRBV11-3	TRBJ2-3	TGTGCCAGCAGCACTTCCTTATTCCGGGACACTGCAGATACGCAGTATTTT	CASSTSLFRDTADTQYF
-	-	TRBV19	TRBJ2-3	TGTGCCAGTAGTATAGGGGGCACAAGCACAGATACGCAGTATTTT	CASSIGGTSTDTQYF
-	-	TRBV2	TRBJ1-5	TGTGCCAGCAGTGAAGGGCAGTCTAATCAGCCCCAGCATTTT	CASSEGQSNQPQHF
-	TRBD2	TRBV7-2	TRBJ2-7	TGTGCCAGCAGCTCTTACCCGGGACGATCCTTCGGGAGGGAGCAGTACTTC	CASSSYPGRSFGREQYF
-	-	TRBV12-5	TRBJ2-7	TGTGCTAGTGGTGGGTGGGGCGAGCAGTACTTC	CASGGWGEQYF
-	TRBD2	TRBV11-2	TRBJ2-1	TGTGCCAGCAGCTTAGCATCTTCTGGGACTAGTCGCAATGAGCAGTTCTTC	CASSLASSGTSRNEQFF
few	TRBD1	TRBV7-2	TRBJ2-1	TGTGCCAGCAGCTCAAGTTGGGGCCGGGACAGGGGGAAGAATGAGCAGTTCTTC	CASSSSWGRDRGKNEQFF
-	TRBD1	TRBV6-5	TRBJ1-5	TGTGCCAGCAGTTCGACAGGGGATAGCAATCAGCCCCAGCATTTT	CASSSTGDSNQPQHF
once	TRBD2	TRBV10-3	TRBJ2-1	TGTGCCATCAGTATTAGCGGGAGGGCCCCCAATGAGCAGTTCTTC	CAISISGRAPNEQFF
-	-	TRBV18	TRBJ1-2	TGTGCCAGCTCACCCCCGTCCTTTCAGGTTGATGGCTACACCTTC	CASSPPSFQVDGYTF
-	TRBD1	TRBV5-1	TRBJ1-6	TGCGCCAGCAGCTTCGGGGACAGGGCCAATTCACCCCTCCACTTT	CASSFGDRANSPLHF
-	-	TRBV25-1	TRBJ2-1	TGTGCCAGCAGTGACCCAGGGGCCCCATACAATGAGCAGTTCTTC	CASSDPGAPYNEQFF
-	-	TRBV4-3	TRBJ1-4	TGCGCCAGCAGCCAAGTTTTGGCAGAGGCTGAAAAACTGTTTTTT	CASSQVLAEAEKLFF
-	-	TRBV5-4	TRBJ2-1	TGTGCCAGCAGCTTCTCTAAGGCCGTCAATGAGCAGTTCTTC	CASSFSKAVNEQFF
few	-	TRBV5-6	TRBJ2-1	TGTGCCAGCAGCTTGCCGGCAGGGGGGAATGAGCAGTTCTTC	CASSLPAGGNEQFF
-	-	TRBV13	TRBJ1-3	TGTGCCAGCAGCCCCTTTGCCGCGGGAAACACCATATATTTT	CASSPFAAGNTIYF
-	-	TRBV7-3	TRBJ1-2	TGTGCCAGCAGCGCGACAGGTGGACGCTATGGCTACACCTTC	CASSATGGRYGYTF
once	TRBD2	TRBV7-9	TRBJ2-1	TGTGCCAGCAGCTTCGGGACTAGCGGGAATGAGCAGTTCTTC	CASSFGTSGNEQFF
-	TRBD2	TRBV11-3	TRBJ2-2	TGTGCCAGCAGCTTAATGGGGGAGGGCCGGCTCAGGGAGCTGTTTTTT	CASSLMGEGRLRELFF
-	TRBD2	TRBV5-1	TRBJ2-7	TGCGCCAGCAGCGATAGCGGGAGGGGATCCTACGAGCAGTACTTC	CASSDSGRGSYEQYF
-	TRBD2	TRBV4-1	TRBJ2-2	TGCGCCAGCAGCCAACCACTAGCGGGAGTAACCGGGGAGCTGTTTTTT	CASSQPLAGVTGELFF
once	TRBD1	TRBV7-8	TRBJ2-1	TGTGCCAGCAGCTTAGGACAGGGGGCGCAGGGTGAGCAGTTCTTC	CASSLGQGAQGEQFF
-	-	TRBV5-1	TRBJ2-2	TGCGCCAGCAGCTTGCGTTCAGCGAACACCGGGGAGCTGTTTTTT	CASSLRSANTGELFF
once	TRBD2	TRBV19	TRBJ2-7	TGTGCCAGTAGACAAGCAGCGGGGAGCTCCTACGAGCAGTACTTC	CASRQAAGSSYEQYF
-	-	TRBV15	TRBJ2-7	TGTGCCACCAGCAGAGCGTCCGGGACTGCGCTCCACGAGCAGTACTTC	CATSRASGTALHEQYF
-	-	TRBV21-1	TRBJ2-1	TGTGCCAGCAGCAAATTGAGACTAGCGGACAATGAGCAGTTCTTC	CASSKLRLADNEQFF
once	-	TRBV19	TRBJ1-5	TGTGCCAGTAGTATAGTCCAGGGGAGCTCTCAGCCCCAGCATTTT	CASSIVQGSSQPQHF
-	-	TRBV6-1	TRBJ2-7	TGTGCCAGCAGTGAAGCTTGGGTAGCTCGACTCTACGAGCAGTACTTC	CASSEAWVARLYEQYF